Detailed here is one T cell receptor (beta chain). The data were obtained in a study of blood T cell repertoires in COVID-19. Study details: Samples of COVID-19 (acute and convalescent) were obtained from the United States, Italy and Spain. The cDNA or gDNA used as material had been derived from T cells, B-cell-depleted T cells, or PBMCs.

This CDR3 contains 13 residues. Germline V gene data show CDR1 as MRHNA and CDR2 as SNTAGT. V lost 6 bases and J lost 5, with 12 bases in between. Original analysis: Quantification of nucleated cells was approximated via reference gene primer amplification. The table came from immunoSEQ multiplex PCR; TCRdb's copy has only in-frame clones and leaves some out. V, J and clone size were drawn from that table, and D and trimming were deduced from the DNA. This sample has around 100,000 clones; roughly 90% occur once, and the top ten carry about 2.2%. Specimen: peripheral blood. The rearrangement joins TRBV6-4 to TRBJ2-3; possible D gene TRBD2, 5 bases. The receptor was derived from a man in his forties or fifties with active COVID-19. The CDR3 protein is CASSALEGDTQYF. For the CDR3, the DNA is TGTGCCAGCAGCGCCCTAGAGGGAGATACGCAGTATTTT.